Reported below is one T cell receptor (beta chain). CDR3 length equals 13 residues. V gave up 6 bases and J gave up 9 bases; unmatched junction bases: 9. The germline V gene has CDR1 DFQATT and CDR2 SNEGSKA (reference sequence). This sample was taken from a study of identical twins. TCRdb reanalysed the 5' RACE reads using MiXCR and keeps one entry per CDR3 protein. The table includes about 530,000 distinct CDR3 sequences, 20% to 25% detected once. These records were also assigned to another study, of yellow fever vaccine responses in identical twins.

The chain couples TRBV20-1 to TRBJ2-4; 9 bases line up with TRBD1. Material for sequencing was CD4+ T cells sorted from blood. The receptor was isolated from a woman under 30 in good health. The CDR3 DNA reads TGCAGTGCCGATAACAGGGGGCGCCTCATTCAGTACTTC. It specifies CSADNRGRLIQYF.